The T cell receptor beta chain under discussion was sequenced for a study of T cell repertoires in cytomegalovirus infection. This clonotype has only a few counts. No antigen is known for it. TCRdb used MiXCR to reprocess the reads, holding one entry per CDR3 protein. The sample carries 110,000 or so distinct CDR3 sequences, 30% recorded once. With 1 base removed from V and 2 bases from J, the gap between germline ends came to 9 bases. CDR3 size: 14 residues. CDR1 is DFQATT, CDR2 SNEGSKA, per germline (reference sequence). The material sequenced was CD8+ T cells from cultured PBMCs, taken from culture after CMV antigen stimulation. V and J are TRBV20-1 and TRBJ1-5, with D possibly matching TRBD1 (5 bases). The clonotype comes from a human donor in good health (CMV status not recorded). Some clones in this sample may be carry-over from other donors' samples. CDR3 nucleotide sequence: TGCAGTGCTAGAGCAGGCAGGGGCAATCAGCCCCAGCATTTT. This translates into CSARAGRGNQPQHF.